This TCR beta chain comes out of a study of shared clonotypes between healthy human individuals. On the study more broadly: A couple of female and a few male donors aged 18 to 49 were enrolled.

It was CD45RO-negative cells, positively selected for CCR7, that made up naive CD8 cells, with terminally differentiated effector memory CD45RA+ cells excluded. The donors, healthy adults who were HIV-negative, had experienced no recent acute infections or vaccinations. The CDR3 runs 13 residues. CDR1 SQVTM and CDR2 ANQGSEA come from the germline V gene. Sorted-subset replicate PCRs used roughly 210 ng of genomic DNA. This amount corresponded to about 30,000 T cell genomes. Per the study methods: Without quality scores, immunoSEQ junctional reads could not be filtered like full-length reads. The method was immunoSEQ multiplex PCR; TCRdb's version includes in-frame clones alone and lacks a portion of them. Clonal size and the V and J genes are those of that table, whereas D and trimming came from the DNA. The sample includes roughly 590,000 clones, about 95% of them seen just once.

The clonotype originates from a woman in her twenties or thirties in good health. The rearrangement joins TRBV29-1 to TRBJ2-5, with D possibly matching TRBD1 (6 bases). The tail of the sequence fits TRBJ2-7 better, so the J call may be wrong. What was sequenced was naive CD8+ T cells sorted from blood. The CDR3 coding sequence is TGCAGCGTTGAGACAGGTGGCTCCTACGAGCAGTACTTC. This codes for CSVETGGSYEQYF.